The rows below give T cell receptor beta chains drawn from one sample of a study of graft-versus-host responses after intestinal transplantation. Some clones are missing from TCRdb's copy, which holds only in-frame ones; the method was immunoSEQ multiplex PCR. This table holds roughly 3,200 clones, around 93% found once. The input for sequencing was bone marrow, taken approximately 56 weeks after transplant. Every receptor here comes from a human patient who received an intestinal transplant, so some T cells may come from the graft donor. The CDR3 runs from the conserved cysteine through the conserved F or W. Each record gives: J gene, V gene, D gene, clone size, CDR3 DNA, CDR3 protein. D genes are given only for firm matches. Where a row states a size, it is once, few, many or the class of an expanded clone; other rows omit it.

>TRBJ1-1|TRBV5-5|NA|NA
TGTGCCAGCAGCTTAGGGCAGGGGAGGGCTGAAGCTTTCTTT
CASSLGQGRAEAFF
>TRBJ1-4|TRBV28|NA|NA
TGTGCCAGCAGTCGCACGGGGTCCCTCTCAACTAATGAAAAACTGTTTTTT
CASSRTGSLSTNEKLFF
>TRBJ1-1|TRBV14|TRBD1|NA
TGTGCCAGCGAAAGGGAGGACAGGGAAACTTTCTTT
CASEREDRETFF
>TRBJ2-5|TRBV19|NA|NA
TGTGCCAGTAGCGGGTCCCCAGAGACCCAGTACTTC
CASSGSPETQYF
>TRBJ1-3|TRBV6-5|NA|NA
TGTGCCAGCAGTTACGCCAGGCCAAACTCTGGAAACACCATATATTTT
CASSYARPNSGNTIYF
>TRBJ2-6|TRBV7-9|NA|once
TGTGCCAGCAGCTCCGTAAAATACCATGACAAAAGTCGGGCCAACGTCCTGACTTTC
CASSSVKYHDKSRANVLTF
>TRBJ2-7|TRBV7-9|NA|once
TGTGCCAGCAGTCACCGGGACCCTCTTCGGTACTTC
CASSHRDPLRYF
>TRBJ2-7|TRBV5-7|NA|NA
TGTGCCAGCAGCTTGGGTCCGGGGTCCTCCTACGAGCAGTACTTC
CASSLGPGSSYEQYF
>TRBJ2-1|TRBV5-4|NA|NA
TGTGCCAGCAGCTTGGCCGGCGCGAGCTCCTACAATGAGCAGTTCTTC
CASSLAGASSYNEQFF
>TRBJ2-2|TRBV6-5|NA|NA
TGTGCCAGCAGTCTAGGGGGTTCCGGGGAGCTGTTTTTT
CASSLGGSGELFF
>TRBJ2-3|TRBV10-2|TRBD2|NA
TGCGCCACCTCTGGGACTAGCGGGGGTGTTAGCACAGATACGCAGTATTTT
CATSGTSGGVSTDTQYF
>TRBJ1-2|TRBV7-2|NA|NA
TGTGCCAGCAGCGTGACATCCAACGGAAAGACCTATGGCTACACCTTC
CASSVTSNGKTYGYTF
>TRBJ2-3|TRBV5-1|NA|NA
TGCGCCAGCAGCTCAAGTGGCGGAACAGATACGCAGTATTTT
CASSSSGGTDTQYF
>TRBJ1-2|TRBV29-1|NA|NA
TGCAGCGGAGGGCAGGGAGACTATGGCTACACCTTC
CSGGQGDYGYTF
>TRBJ1-1|TRBV6-1|NA|NA
TGTGCCAGCAGTGAGGGGGCGCACACTGAAGCTTTCTTT
CASSEGAHTEAFF
>TRBJ1-5|TRBV27|NA|NA
TGTGCCAGCAGTTTTATCACAGGGCAGCCCCAGCATTTT
CASSFITGQPQHF
>TRBJ2-3|TRBV7-3|NA|NA
TGTGCCAGCAGCCCCTCCTGGGCAGATACGCAGTATTTT
CASSPSWADTQYF
>TRBJ1-5|TRBV27|TRBD1|NA
TGTGCCAGCAGTGATTACTACCGGGACAGCTATAGCAATCAGCCCCAGCATTTT
CASSDYYRDSYSNQPQHF
>TRBJ2-3|TRBV11-2|TRBD2|NA
TGTGCCAGCAGCTGGACTAGCGGGGAGGATACGCAGTATTTT
CASSWTSGEDTQYF
>TRBJ1-2|TRBV10-3|TRBD1|NA
TGTGCCACCGATCAGGGGGCGAGCTATGGCTACACCTTC
CATDQGASYGYTF
>TRBJ2-3|TRBV10-3|TRBD2|once
TGTGCCATTCCTAGCGGGGTTTCAGATACGCAGTATTTT
CAIPSGVSDTQYF
>TRBJ2-2|TRBV11-2|NA|NA
TGTGCCAGCAGCTTAATAAGTCCCGGGGAGCTGTTTTTT
CASSLISPGELFF
>TRBJ1-6|TRBV7-2|NA|NA
TGTGCCAGCAGCTTCAGGGATAATTCACCCCTCCACTTT
CASSFRDNSPLHF
>TRBJ1-6|TRBV21-1|NA|NA
TGTGCCAGCAGCAAAGAGGCGGGGGATAATTCACCCCTCCACTTT
CASSKEAGDNSPLHF
>TRBJ1-2|TRBV18|NA|NA
TGTGCCAGCTCACCGACCCTCGGGGGCTATGGCTACACCTTC
CASSPTLGGYGYTF
>TRBJ2-7|TRBV2|NA|once
TGTGCCAGCAGACCAGACAGGGTGGTTCGTCGCGGGAGCTCCTACGAGCAGTACTTC
CASRPDRVVRRGSSYEQYF
>TRBJ2-7|TRBV4-2|NA|once
TGTGCCAGCAGCCAAGACGGTCCCTACGAGCAGTACTTC
CASSQDGPYEQYF
>TRBJ2-3|TRBV28|NA|once
TGTGCCAGCAACTTAAGACTTCTCGCTACCTTTAGCACAGATACGCAGTATTTT
CASNLRLLATFSTDTQYF
>TRBJ1-3|TRBV6-5|NA|NA
TGTGCCAGCAGTTTCCTCGCCGGGCCAGGAAACACCATATATTTT
CASSFLAGPGNTIYF
>TRBJ2-1|TRBV7-3|TRBD2|NA
TGTGCCAGCAGCCGAAACAGCGGGGGGGCCAATGAGCAGTTCTTC
CASSRNSGGANEQFF
>TRBJ2-5|TRBV18|NA|NA
TGTGCCAGCTCATCCCAAGAGACCCAGTACTTC
CASSSQETQYF
>TRBJ2-7|TRBV29-1|TRBD1|NA
TGCAGCGTTGAGAAGACAGGGGGCGGGTACGAGCAGTACTTC
CSVEKTGGGYEQYF
>TRBJ2-3|TRBV18|NA|NA
TGTGCCAGCTCACCAAGGGCTGGCAGGGTCAACACAGATACGCAGTATTTT
CASSPRAGRVNTDTQYF
>TRBJ1-2|TRBV2|NA|NA
TGTGCCAGCAGTGTCAGGTTGAACTATGGCTACACCTTC
CASSVRLNYGYTF
>TRBJ1-5|TRBV6-9|NA|NA
TGTGCCAGCAGTTACACAGAAGAAGGCAATCAGCCCCAGCATTTT
CASSYTEEGNQPQHF
>TRBJ1-3|TRBV29-1|NA|NA
TGCAGCGTTGGGACAGCCGGAAACACCATATATTTT
CSVGTAGNTIYF
>TRBJ1-6|TRBV4-3|NA|NA
TGCGCCAGCAGCCAAGTTAGGGATTCACCCCTCCACTTT
CASSQVRDSPLHF
>TRBJ1-6|TRBV11-1|NA|NA
TGTGCCAGCAGCTTAGCCAACTATTCACCCCTCCACTTT
CASSLANYSPLHF
>TRBJ2-1|TRBV7-9|NA|NA
TGTGCCAGCAGCCACCCCGACACCCTCAATGAGCAGTTCTTC
CASSHPDTLNEQFF
>TRBJ2-7|TRBV7-9|NA|NA
TGTGCCAGCAGCGACGCGACAGGCTCCTACGAGCAGTACTTC
CASSDATGSYEQYF
>TRBJ1-2|TRBV11-2|NA|once
TGTGCCAGCAGCCCGGGGACTTATGGCTACACCTTC
CASSPGTYGYTF
>TRBJ2-3|TRBV6-5|NA|NA
TGTGCCAGCAGTTACTCCAGACAGGAGTTCACAGATACGCAGTATTTT
CASSYSRQEFTDTQYF
>TRBJ2-7|TRBV6-5|TRBD1|NA
TGTGCCAGCAGTTTCACAGGGGGCGAGCAGTACTTC
CASSFTGGEQYF
>TRBJ2-5|TRBV28|TRBD2|NA
TGTGCCAGCAGTTTAGTGATACCGGGGGGGGTCCAGGGCCAAGAGACCCAGTACTTC
CASSLVIPGGVQGQETQYF
>TRBJ1-6|TRBV6-6|NA|NA
TGTGCCAGCAGTTACAGGGGAAAAGATAATTCACCCCTCCACTTT
CASSYRGKDNSPLHF
>TRBJ2-1|TRBV6-4|TRBD2|NA
TGTGCCAGCAGTGGACTAGCGGGGGGGAATGAGCAGTTCTTC
CASSGLAGGNEQFF
>TRBJ1-5|TRBV25-1|NA|NA
TGTGCCAGCAGTGAATATGGGGACCATCAGCCCCAGCATTTT
CASSEYGDHQPQHF
>TRBJ2-3|TRBV4-1|TRBD1|NA
TGCGCCAGCAGCCAACGGGACAGGGGGCTAGATACGCAGTATTTT
CASSQRDRGLDTQYF
>TRBJ2-7|TRBV7-3|TRBD1|NA
TGTGCCAGCAGCCCCTCAGGGGGTGGCGAGCAGTACTTC
CASSPSGGGEQYF
>TRBJ1-1|TRBV29-1|NA|NA
TGCAGCGTTGCTGGGAGGATGAGGACTGAAGCTTTCTTT
CSVAGRMRTEAFF